This T cell receptor beta chain was captured by sequencing in a study of T cell repertoires in cytomegalovirus infection. CDR3 length: 14 residues. Trimming cost V 3 bases and J 4 bases; bases outside gene matches: 5. Germline assignment: CDR1 SGHRS and CDR2 YFSETQ. With respect to this clonotype: No antigen is known for it.

TCRdb independently ran MiXCR on the reads; one entry per CDR3 protein. The data contain 560,000 or so distinct CDR3 sequences, about 17% of them singletons. Findings and limits, study-wide: Identification of carriers of CMV plus the relevant HLA was achieved through cumulative public TCR beta family frequency. What dominated the ex vivo response were HLA-C-restricted CMV-specific TCR beta clonotypes.

What was sequenced was CD8+ T cells from PBMCs. The sequence derives from a human donor in good health (CMV status not recorded). Some clones in this sample may be carry-over from other donors' samples. This rearrangement joins TRBV5-1 to TRBJ2-5; TRBD1 matches 8 bases. The CDR3 is CASSSGQGTETQYF. In DNA, the CDR3 is TGCGCCAGCAGCTCCGGACAGGGTACAGAGACCCAGTACTTC.